This entry lists 3 T cell receptor beta chains sequenced from one sample in a study of PD-1 blockade in classical Hodgkin lymphoma (TCRdb year 2020). In the paper's terms, the time point label means: cycle 4 day 1 (C4D1), after 5 to 7 weeks of nivolumab. Relapse after autologous stem cell transplantation had occurred in all trial patients, and cohorts A, B and C were distinguished by prior brentuximab vedotin exposure. Library preparation was by the immunoSEQ multiplex PCR assay. TCRdb limited this immuneACCESS table to in-frame rearrangements with V and J called. A share of clones is missing; checked studies link under half to unresolved V genes, and the rest is unexplained. This sample has tens of thousands of clones in its table, and 87% of those were observed once. The ten largest clones take up 6.5% to 9% of the sample. The sequencing used peripheral blood mononuclear cells (PBMCs), collected before the fourth cycle of nivolumab. The receptor source for this set is a human donor with classical Hodgkin lymphoma.

The rearrangement uses TRBV28 and TRBJ1-2, with 7 nucleotides matching TRBD1. CDR3 size: 14 residues. V gave up 5 bases and J gave up 2 bases; unmatched junction bases: 5. Germline CDR1 MDHEN, CDR2 SYDVKM. The chain's CDR3 is CASSAPGQNYGYTF. The CDR3, as DNA: TGTGCCAGCAGTGCCCCGGGACAGAACTATGGCTACACCTTC.

This chain uses TRBV5-5 with TRBJ1-4, with D uncertain. The CDR3 consists of 15 residues. Germline V lookup: CDR1 SGHKS, CDR2 YYEKEE (reference sequence). Trimming removed 4 bases from V and 5 bases from J, with 15 bases in between. The CDR3 region has the DNA TGTGCCAGCAGCGACAATCCTATCGCAAATGAAAAACTGTTTTTT. It translates to CASSDNPIANEKLFF.

This clone was counted only a few times. The chain is built from TRBV11-2 and TRBJ1-2; D is unresolved. The V gene's germline CDR1 is SGHAT and CDR2 FQNNGV. This CDR3 has 14 amino acids. V lost 5 bases and J 2 bases, leaving 12 bases between the germline ends. This CDR3 reads CASSRTSTNYGYTF. In nucleotides, the CDR3 is TGTGCCAGCAGCCGGACGTCCACCAACTATGGCTACACCTTC.